This TCR beta chain stems from a study of cytomegalovirus exposure and HLA in healthy donors. The study, taken as a whole, reports: The study assumed roughly uniform donor sequencing depth for presence/absence analyses. A later analysis reportedly found that, within productive TCRs, an Asian-associated ancestry cluster had fewer N-insertions than the mean observed across the roughly 730 donors. A cluster of highly shared sequence variants was likely a sequencing artifact. The study labeled about 160 TCR beta chains cytomegalovirus-associated.

In this sample, this clone turned up once. Its antigen is undetermined. With V trimmed by 2 bases and J by 2 bases, 10 bases remained unmatched. Germline V gene data show CDR1 as SGHRS and CDR2 as YFSETQ. The CDR3 totals 17 residues. PCR used 60 Vbeta primers and 13 Jbeta primers. Measured with immunoSEQ multiplex PCR; TCRdb has only the in-frame clones, and not every one. The data contain 60,000 to 75,000 clones, roughly two thirds of them singletons. This clonotype originated in a woman between 50 and 59 years old in good health and CMV-seronegative. The chain recombines TRBV5-1 with TRBJ2-3; 8 nucleotides align to TRBD2. The specimen was PBMCs. The DNA of the CDR3 is TGCGCCAGCAGCTTTAGGAGCGGGAGTACGAACACAGATACGCAGTATTTT. Protein product: CASSFRSGSTNTDTQYF.